This TCR beta chain derives from a study of type 1 and type 2 diabetes patients. Study-level information: CD4+ or CD8+ T cells were positively selected from PBMCs with microbeads.

Other autoimmune diseases and infections within the past four weeks excluded donors. The PCR template was genomic DNA. A primer set of 30 forward and 13 reverse primers amplified the CDR3. TCRdb re-called the multiplex PCR reads through MiXCR, storing one row per CDR3 protein. The table shows 250,000 or so distinct CDR3 sequences, with roughly 44% occurring only once. The V segment lost 5 bases and the J segment 1 base; nucleotides outside the gene matches: 16. This CDR3 is built from 18 residues. Germline CDR1 reads MNHEY; CDR2 reads SMNVEV (reference sequence). Sequenced input: peripheral blood mononuclear cells (PBMCs). The V and J genes are TRBV27 and TRBJ1-2; 7 nucleotides align to TRBD1. This clonotype originated in a man in his late teens or twenties with type 2 diabetes. The DNA for the CDR3 is TGTGCCAGCAGTCTGACTCGGGACAGTTTCTGGATTAACTATGGCTACACCTTC. Residues: CASSLTRDSFWINYGYTF.